The subject of this entry is one TCR beta chain. Its antigen is not known. These data belong to a study of T-cell memory formation after mild COVID-19. Whole-study findings and limits: Certain responding clones were present in pre-infection memory, suggesting participation of cross-reactive memory. Proof of SARS-CoV-2 specificity was absent for the second-wave clones that crested on day 37.

The CDR3 consists of 15 residues. The V segment lost 3 bases and the J segment 7 bases; nucleotides outside the gene matches: 6. Germline V gene lookup returns CDR1 SGHDT and CDR2 YYEEEE. One entry per CDR3 protein results from TCRdb running MiXCR on the 5' RACE reads. The sample includes around 300,000 distinct CDR3 sequences, roughly a fifth seen only once; the top ten take roughly 20%. The V and J genes are TRBV5-6 and TRBJ2-2; 10 bases are a match to TRBD2. The clonotype originates from a man aged 18 to 35 who had mild COVID-19 (a few samples of this study predate the infection). Cell type and time point are not known. Sequenced sample: PBMCs or a T cell subset sorted from them (not recorded which). The CDR3 loop is CASSYGTSVYGELFF. CDR3 bases: TGTGCCAGCAGCTACGGGACTAGCGTTTACGGGGAGCTGTTTTTT.